Listed here are 16 T cell receptor beta chains from one sample, sequenced in a study of blood T cell repertoires in COVID-19. Assay used: immunoSEQ multiplex PCR; TCRdb lists only in-frame clones, some missing. The profile shows around 300,000 clones, around 89% of them singletons. The specimen was PBMCs or T cells enriched from blood (not recorded which). The source of these receptors is a woman between 45 and 65 years old who had recovered from COVID-19.

In its sample, this clone was seen once. This chain joins TRBV7-3 and TRBJ1-2; 10 positions agree with TRBD1. The CDR3 contains 15 residues. Germline CDR1 SGHTA, CDR2 FQGTGA. Trimming took 1 base from V and 3 from J; bases not matched to a gene: 2. The CDR3 reads CASSLRDRGDYGYTF. The CDR3 region has the DNA TGTGCCAGCAGCTTAAGGGACAGGGGTGACTATGGCTACACCTTC.

The chain employs TRBV5-5 and TRBJ2-1; TRBD2 matches 10 bases. The CDR3 spans 16 residues. V shed 5 bases and J 4 bases; nucleotides not matched to a gene: 9. CDR1 SGHKS and CDR2 YYEKEE come from the germline V gene (reference sequence). CDR3 protein: CASRKTGTSAYNEQFF. CDR3 bases: TGTGCCAGCAGGAAAACCGGGACTAGCGCATACAATGAGCAGTTCTTC. Supplemented by reference TRBV5-5 and TRBJ2-1, the full variable domain reads DAGVTQSPTHLIKTRGQQVTLRCSPISGHKSVSWYQQVLGQGPQFIFQYYEKEERGRGNFPDRFSARQFPNYSSELNVNALLLGDSALYLCASRKTGTSAYNEQFFGPGTRLTVL.

The V call is TRBV10-2, the J call TRBJ1-4; 7 bases map to TRBD1. The V segment lost 2 bases and the J segment 7 bases; nucleotides outside the gene matches: 13. This CDR3 region has 17 residues. Germline V CDR1 and CDR2: WSHSY, SAAADI. The CDR3 region has the DNA TGCGCCAGCAGTGAGAAGGGCCAGTCCCCAGGGGGTGAAAAACTGTTTTTT. Amino acid sequence: CASSEKGQSPGGEKLFF.

The rearrangement uses TRBV7-2 and TRBJ1-4; no clear D gene. V was clipped by 3 bases and J by 4 bases, with 9 bases between them. CDR3 length equals 14 residues. Germline V gives CDR1 SGHTA, CDR2 FQGNSA. CDR3 bases: TGTGCCAGCAGCTTGGGAGGGAATAATGAAAAACTGTTTTTT. Amino acids: CASSLGGNNEKLFF.

The V and J genes are TRBV7-8 and TRBJ1-2; D is uncertain. This CDR3 contains 14 residues. CDR1 and CDR2 from the germline V gene are SGHVS and FQNEAQ. V was trimmed by 1 base and J by 3 bases, leaving 9 bases between them. CDR3 loop: CASSLGYTYYGYTF. CDR3 in DNA: TGTGCCAGCAGCTTAGGTTACACCTACTATGGCTACACCTTC.

V gene TRBV7-9 combines with J gene TRBJ2-3; D possibly corresponds to TRBD2 (6 bases). The CDR3 extends over 14 amino acids. The V gene lost 5 bases and the J gene lost 1 base, with 10 bases spanning the gap. CDR1 is SEHNR, CDR2 FQNEAQ, per germline (reference sequence). The CDR3, as DNA: TGTGCCAGCAGCCCTCCGGGGGGCACAGATACGCAGTATTTT. Protein: CASSPPGGTDTQYF.

The chain has TRBV19 and TRBJ2-7; D is possibly TRBD2 (5 bases). Germline V gene lookup returns CDR1 LNHDA and CDR2 SQIVND (reference sequence). The CDR3 totals 16 residues. V gave up 2 bases and J gave up 0 bases, with 14 bases separating them. The CDR3 sequence is CASSIRAGGDSYEQYF. The CDR3 region has the DNA TGTGCCAGTAGTATAAGGGCCGGAGGAGACTCCTACGAGCAGTACTTC.

The rearrangement joins TRBV4-1 to TRBJ2-5, with D possibly being TRBD2 (5 bases). The CDR3 extends over 14 amino acids. CDR1 and CDR2 (germline): MGHRA, YSYEKL. V dropped 1 base and J dropped 4 bases, with 10 bases sitting between them. CDR3 loop: CASSQVRAGETQYF. The CDR3 DNA reads as TGCGCCAGCAGCCAAGTGCGGGCGGGAGAGACCCAGTACTTC.

This clone was detected only once. V and J are TRBV4-3 and TRBJ2-1; 14 bases line up with TRBD2. This CDR3 region has 18 residues. J was trimmed by 4 bases and V by 0 bases; bases with no gene match: 5. Germline CDR1 reads LGHNA; CDR2 reads YSLEER. CDR3 nucleotides: TGCGCCAGCAGCCAAGAGGGGACTAGCGGGAGTTTTTACAATGAGCAGTTCTTC. This sequence encodes CASSQEGTSGSFYNEQFF.

This clone has more than one count but fewer than ten. Other nucleotide sequences from this sample produce the same CDR3. The chain couples TRBV7-3 to TRBJ1-1; D remains unclear. Germline CDR1 reads SGHTA; CDR2 reads FQGTGA. V was trimmed by 5 bases and J by 0 bases, leaving 7 bases between them. The CDR3 totals 13 residues. The CDR3 DNA reads as TGTGCCAGCAGCCCTAGGCTGAACACTGAAGCTTTCTTT. It codes for CASSPRLNTEAFF.

The chain combines TRBV7-2 with TRBJ2-2; D perhaps matches TRBD1 (6 bases). There are 15 residues in the CDR3. V lost 6 bases and J 4 bases, leaving 15 bases between the germline ends. Germline CDR1 is SGHTA and CDR2 is FQGNSA. The CDR3 bases are TGTGCCAGCAGGGGGGCAGGGGTGGGCACCGGGGAGCTGTTTTTT. Its translation: CASRGAGVGTGELFF.

As regards this clone: The junction shows a germline mismatch at one end, possibly a read error. The rearrangement joins TRBV7-7 to TRBJ2-2; no firm D call. Germline assignment: CDR1 SSHAT and CDR2 FNYEAQ (reference sequence). The CDR3 sequence is 13 residues long. The CDR3 spells CASSLDRAGELFF. CDR3 coding DNA: TGTGCTAGCAGCTTAGACCGCGCCGGGGAGCTGTTTTTT.

A note on this clone: Distinct nucleotide sequences in the sample also encode this CDR3. The rearrangement links TRBV7-2 to TRBJ2-5; possible D gene TRBD1, 5 bases. CDR1 is SGHTA and CDR2 is FQGNSA in the germline V gene. This CDR3 is 13 amino acids long. V lost 1 base and J lost 3, with 6 bases in between. CDR3 sequence: CASSLDRKETQYF. The CDR3 region has the DNA TGTGCCAGCAGCTTAGACAGGAAAGAGACCCAGTACTTC.

The gene calls are TRBV6-5 and TRBJ1-5; TRBD1 aligns across 8 bases. CDR3 length: 14 amino acids. The trim removed 5 bases at V and 2 bases at J, leaving 2 bases unmatched. The V gene's germline CDR1 is MNHEY and CDR2 SVGAGI. The CDR3 DNA follows: TGTGCCAGCAGTACGGACAGGGGCAATCAGCCCCAGCATTTT. Protein product: CASSTDRGNQPQHF.

V and J are TRBV28 and TRBJ1-6, with D possibly TRBD1 on 6 matching bases. V lost 0 bases and J lost 1, with 10 bases in between. Germline values: CDR1 MDHEN, CDR2 SYDVKM. The CDR3 has 17 amino acids. The CDR3: CASSLWAGVSYNSPLHF. For the CDR3, the DNA is TGTGCCAGCAGTTTATGGGCAGGGGTTTCCTATAATTCACCCCTCCACTTT.

The V call is TRBV19, the J call TRBJ1-2; D is uncertain. V lost 4 bases and J lost 7, with 22 bases in between. Per germline, CDR1 LNHDA and CDR2 SQIVND (reference sequence). CDR3 length: 16 residues. This CDR3 reads CASSTAGKDLRGGYTF. CDR3 in DNA: TGTGCCAGTAGTACGGCGGGGAAGGACCTCAGAGGTGGCTACACCTTC. Looking up the rest from reference TRBV19 and TRBJ1-2 gives the full variable domain: DGGITQSPKYLFRKEGQNVTLSCEQNLNHDAMYWYRQDPGQGLRLIYYSQIVNDFQKGDIAEGYSVSREKKESFPLTVTSAQKNPTAFYLCASSTAGKDLRGGYTFGSGTRLTVV.